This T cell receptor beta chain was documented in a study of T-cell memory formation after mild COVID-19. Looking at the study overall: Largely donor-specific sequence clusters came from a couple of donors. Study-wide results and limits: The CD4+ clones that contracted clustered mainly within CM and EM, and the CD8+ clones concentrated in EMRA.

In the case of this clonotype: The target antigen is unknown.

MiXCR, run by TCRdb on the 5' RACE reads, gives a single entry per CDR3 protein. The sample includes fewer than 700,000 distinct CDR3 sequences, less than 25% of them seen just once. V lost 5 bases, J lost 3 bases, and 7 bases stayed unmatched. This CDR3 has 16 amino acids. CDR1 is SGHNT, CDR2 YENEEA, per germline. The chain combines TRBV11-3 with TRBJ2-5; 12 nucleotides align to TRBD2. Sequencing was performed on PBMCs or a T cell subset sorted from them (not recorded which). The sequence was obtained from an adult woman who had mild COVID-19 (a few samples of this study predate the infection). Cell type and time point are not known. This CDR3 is CASSPRLAGEEETQYF. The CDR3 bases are TGTGCCAGCAGCCCACGACTAGCGGGAGAAGAAGAGACCCAGTACTTC.